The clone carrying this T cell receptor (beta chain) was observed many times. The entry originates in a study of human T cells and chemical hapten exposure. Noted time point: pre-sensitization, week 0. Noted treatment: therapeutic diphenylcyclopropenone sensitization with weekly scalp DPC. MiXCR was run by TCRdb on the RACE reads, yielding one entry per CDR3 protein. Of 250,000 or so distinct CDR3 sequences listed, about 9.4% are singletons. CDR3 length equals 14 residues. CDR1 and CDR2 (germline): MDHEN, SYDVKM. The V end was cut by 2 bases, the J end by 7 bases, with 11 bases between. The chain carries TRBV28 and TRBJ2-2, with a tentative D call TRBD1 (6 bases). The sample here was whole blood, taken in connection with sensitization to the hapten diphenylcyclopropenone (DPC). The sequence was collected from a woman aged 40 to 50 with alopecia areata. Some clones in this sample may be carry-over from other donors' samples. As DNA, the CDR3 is TGTGCCAGCAGTTTAGAAACAGGGTTCGGGGAGCTGTTTTTT. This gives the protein CASSLETGFGELFF.